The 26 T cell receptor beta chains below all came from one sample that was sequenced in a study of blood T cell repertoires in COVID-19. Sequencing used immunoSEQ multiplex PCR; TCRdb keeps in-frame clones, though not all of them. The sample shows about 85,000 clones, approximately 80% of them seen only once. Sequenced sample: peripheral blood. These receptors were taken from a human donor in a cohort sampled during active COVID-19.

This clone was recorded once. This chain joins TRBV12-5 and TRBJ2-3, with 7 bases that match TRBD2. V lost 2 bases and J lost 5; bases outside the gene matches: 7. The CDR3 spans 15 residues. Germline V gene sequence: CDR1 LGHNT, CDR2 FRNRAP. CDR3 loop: CASGLSGTAGDTQYF. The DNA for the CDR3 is TGTGCTAGTGGTTTGAGCGGGACCGCTGGAGATACGCAGTATTTT.

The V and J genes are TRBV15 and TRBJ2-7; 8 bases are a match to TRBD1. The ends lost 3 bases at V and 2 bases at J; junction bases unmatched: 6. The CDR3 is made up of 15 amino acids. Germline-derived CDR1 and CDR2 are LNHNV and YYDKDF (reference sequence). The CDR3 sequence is CATSRRTGFPYEQYF. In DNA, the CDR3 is TGTGCCACCAGCAGGCGGACAGGGTTTCCCTACGAGCAGTACTTC.

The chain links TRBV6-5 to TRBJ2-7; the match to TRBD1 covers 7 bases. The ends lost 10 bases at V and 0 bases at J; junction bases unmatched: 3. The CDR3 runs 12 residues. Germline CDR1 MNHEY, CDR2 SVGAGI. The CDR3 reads CATRQGSYEQYF. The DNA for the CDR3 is TGTGCCACTCGACAGGGCTCCTACGAGCAGTACTTC.

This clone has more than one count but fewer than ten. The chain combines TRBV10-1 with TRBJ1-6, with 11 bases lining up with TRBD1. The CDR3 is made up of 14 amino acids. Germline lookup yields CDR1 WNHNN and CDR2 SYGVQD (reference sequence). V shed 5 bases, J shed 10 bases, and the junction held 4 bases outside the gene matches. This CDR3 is CASSRDRGNSPLHF. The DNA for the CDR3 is TGCGCCAGCAGTCGGGACAGGGGGAACTCACCCCTCCACTTT.

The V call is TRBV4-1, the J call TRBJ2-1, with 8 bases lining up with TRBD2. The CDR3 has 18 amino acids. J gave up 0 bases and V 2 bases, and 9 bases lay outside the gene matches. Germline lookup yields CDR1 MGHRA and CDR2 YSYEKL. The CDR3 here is CASSQTPAGAISYNEQFF. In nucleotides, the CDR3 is TGCGCCAGCAGCCAAACTCCAGCGGGGGCCATCTCCTACAATGAGCAGTTCTTC.

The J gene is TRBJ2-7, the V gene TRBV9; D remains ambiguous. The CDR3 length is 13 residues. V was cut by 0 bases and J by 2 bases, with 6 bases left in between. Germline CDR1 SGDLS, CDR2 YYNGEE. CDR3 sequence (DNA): TGTGCCAGCAGCGTAGAGCCCACCTACGAGCAGTACTTC. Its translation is CASSVEPTYEQYF.

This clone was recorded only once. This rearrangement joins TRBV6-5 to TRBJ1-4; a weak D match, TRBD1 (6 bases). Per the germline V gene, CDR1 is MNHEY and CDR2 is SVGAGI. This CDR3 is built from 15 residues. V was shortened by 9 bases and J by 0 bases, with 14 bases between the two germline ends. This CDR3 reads CASEGEGATNEKLFF. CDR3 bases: TGTGCCAGTGAGGGGGAGGGGGCAACTAATGAAAAACTGTTTTTT.

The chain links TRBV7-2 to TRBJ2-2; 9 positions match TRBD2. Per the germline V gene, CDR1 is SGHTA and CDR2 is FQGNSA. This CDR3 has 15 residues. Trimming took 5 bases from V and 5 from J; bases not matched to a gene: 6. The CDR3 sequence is CASSAGLARTGELFF. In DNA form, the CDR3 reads TGTGCCAGCAGCGCGGGACTAGCCCGGACCGGGGAGCTGTTTTTT.

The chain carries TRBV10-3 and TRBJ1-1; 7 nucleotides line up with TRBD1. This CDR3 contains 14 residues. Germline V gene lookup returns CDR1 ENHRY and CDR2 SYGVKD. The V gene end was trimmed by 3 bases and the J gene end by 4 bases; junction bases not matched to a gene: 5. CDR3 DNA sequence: TGTGCCATCAGTGACAGCTCAGGGGGCACTGAAGCTTTCTTT. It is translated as CAISDSSGGTEAFF.

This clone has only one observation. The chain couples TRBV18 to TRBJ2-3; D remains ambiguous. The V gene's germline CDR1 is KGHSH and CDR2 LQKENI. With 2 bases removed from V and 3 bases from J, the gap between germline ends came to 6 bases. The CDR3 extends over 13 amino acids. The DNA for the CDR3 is TGTGCCAGCTCACCAGACTCTACAGATACGCAGTATTTT. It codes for CASSPDSTDTQYF.

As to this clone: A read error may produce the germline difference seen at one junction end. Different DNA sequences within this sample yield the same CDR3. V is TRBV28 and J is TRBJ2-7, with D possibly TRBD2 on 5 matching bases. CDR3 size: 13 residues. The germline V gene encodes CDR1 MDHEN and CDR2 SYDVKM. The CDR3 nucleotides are TGTGCCAGCAGTTTAGGAGGTCCGATGGAGCAATACTTC. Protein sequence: CASSLGGPMEQYF.

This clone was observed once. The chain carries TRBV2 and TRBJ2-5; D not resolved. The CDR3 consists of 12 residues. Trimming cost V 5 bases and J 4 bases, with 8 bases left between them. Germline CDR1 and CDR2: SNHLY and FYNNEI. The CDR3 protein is CASSNPGETQYF. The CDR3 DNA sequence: TGTGCCAGCAGTAACCCGGGAGAGACCCAGTACTTC.

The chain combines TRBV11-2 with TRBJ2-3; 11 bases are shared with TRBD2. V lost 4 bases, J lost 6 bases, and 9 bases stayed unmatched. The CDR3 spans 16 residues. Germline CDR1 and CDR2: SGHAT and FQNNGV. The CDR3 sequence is CASSSVSGGARDTQYF. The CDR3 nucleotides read TGTGCCAGCAGCTCGGTTAGCGGGGGGGCTAGGGATACGCAGTATTTT.

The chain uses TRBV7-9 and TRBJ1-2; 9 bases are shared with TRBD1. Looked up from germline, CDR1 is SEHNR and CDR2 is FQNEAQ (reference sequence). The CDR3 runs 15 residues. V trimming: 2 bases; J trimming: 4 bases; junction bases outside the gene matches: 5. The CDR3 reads CASSLNRGQAYGYTF. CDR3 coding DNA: TGTGCCAGCAGCTTAAACAGGGGGCAGGCCTATGGCTACACCTTC. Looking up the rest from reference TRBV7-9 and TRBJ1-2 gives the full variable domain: DTGVSQNPRHKITKRGQNVTFRCDPISEHNRLYWYRQTLGQGPEFLTYFQNEAQLEKSRLLSDRFSAERPKGSFSTLEIQRTEQGDSAMYLCASSLNRGQAYGYTFGSGTRLTVV.

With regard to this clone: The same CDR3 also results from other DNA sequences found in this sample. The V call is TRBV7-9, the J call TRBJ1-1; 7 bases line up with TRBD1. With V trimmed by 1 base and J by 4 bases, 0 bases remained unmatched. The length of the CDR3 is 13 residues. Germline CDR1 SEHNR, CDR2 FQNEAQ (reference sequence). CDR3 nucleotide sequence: TGTGCCAGCAGCTTAGAGGGGGCCACTGAAGCTTTCTTT. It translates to CASSLEGATEAFF.

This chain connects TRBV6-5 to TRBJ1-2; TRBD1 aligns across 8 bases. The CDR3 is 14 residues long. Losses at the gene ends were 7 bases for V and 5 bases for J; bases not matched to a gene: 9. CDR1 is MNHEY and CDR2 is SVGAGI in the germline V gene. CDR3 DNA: TGTGCCAGCATACCCTTCAGGGGGCAATATGGCTACACCTTC. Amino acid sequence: CASIPFRGQYGYTF.

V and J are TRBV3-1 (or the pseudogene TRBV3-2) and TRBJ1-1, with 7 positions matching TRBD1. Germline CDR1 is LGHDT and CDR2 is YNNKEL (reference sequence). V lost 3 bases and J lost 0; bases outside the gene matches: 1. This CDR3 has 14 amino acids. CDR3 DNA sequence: TGTGCCAGCAGCCAGGGACAGCTGAACACTGAAGCTTTCTTT. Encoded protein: CASSQGQLNTEAFF.

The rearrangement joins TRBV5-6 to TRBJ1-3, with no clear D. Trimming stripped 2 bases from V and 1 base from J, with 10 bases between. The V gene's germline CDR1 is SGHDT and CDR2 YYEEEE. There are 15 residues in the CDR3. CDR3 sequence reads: CASSFGRVSGNTIYF. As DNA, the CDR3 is TGTGCCAGCAGCTTCGGGAGGGTTTCTGGAAACACCATATATTTT.

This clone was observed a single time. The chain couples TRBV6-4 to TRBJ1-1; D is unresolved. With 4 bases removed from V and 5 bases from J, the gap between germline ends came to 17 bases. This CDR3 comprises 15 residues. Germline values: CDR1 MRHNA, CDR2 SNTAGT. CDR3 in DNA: TGTGCCAGCAGTGCTTTCGAGGGTGGATTGACTGAAGCTTTCTTT. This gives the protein CASSAFEGGLTEAFF.

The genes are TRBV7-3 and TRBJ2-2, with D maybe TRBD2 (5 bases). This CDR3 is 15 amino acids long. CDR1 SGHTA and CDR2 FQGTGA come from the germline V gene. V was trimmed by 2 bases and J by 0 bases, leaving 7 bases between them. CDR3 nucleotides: TGTGCCAGCAGCTTAGGCGGGTCGAACACCGGGGAGCTGTTTTTT. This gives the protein CASSLGGSNTGELFF.

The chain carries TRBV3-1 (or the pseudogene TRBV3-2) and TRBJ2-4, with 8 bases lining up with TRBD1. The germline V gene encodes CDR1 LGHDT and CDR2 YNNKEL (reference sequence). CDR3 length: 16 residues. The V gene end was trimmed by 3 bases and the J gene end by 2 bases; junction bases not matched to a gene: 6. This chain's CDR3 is CASSQTGQASKNIQYF. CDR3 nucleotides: TGTGCCAGCAGCCAGACGGGACAGGCGTCCAAAAACATTCAGTACTTC.

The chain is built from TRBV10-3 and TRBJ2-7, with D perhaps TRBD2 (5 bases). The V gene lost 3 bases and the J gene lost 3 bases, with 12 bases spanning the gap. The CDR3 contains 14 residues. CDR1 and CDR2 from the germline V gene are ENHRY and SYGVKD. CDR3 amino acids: CAISDPRENYEQYF. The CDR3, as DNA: TGTGCCATCAGTGACCCGAGGGAGAACTACGAGCAGTACTTC.

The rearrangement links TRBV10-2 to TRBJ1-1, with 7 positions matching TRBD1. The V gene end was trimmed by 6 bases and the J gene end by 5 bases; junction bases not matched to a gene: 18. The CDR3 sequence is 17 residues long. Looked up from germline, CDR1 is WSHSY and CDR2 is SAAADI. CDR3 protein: CASSPNRVAGGNTEAFF. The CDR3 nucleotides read TGCGCCAGCAGCCCGAACAGGGTAGCAGGGGGTAATACTGAAGCTTTCTTT.

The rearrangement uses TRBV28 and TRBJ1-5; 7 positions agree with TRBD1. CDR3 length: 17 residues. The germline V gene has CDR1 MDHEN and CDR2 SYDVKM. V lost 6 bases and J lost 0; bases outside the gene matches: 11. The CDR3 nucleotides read TGTGCCAGCAGCCCATCTGGACAGGTTTATAGCAATCAGCCCCAGCATTTT. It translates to CASSPSGQVYSNQPQHF.

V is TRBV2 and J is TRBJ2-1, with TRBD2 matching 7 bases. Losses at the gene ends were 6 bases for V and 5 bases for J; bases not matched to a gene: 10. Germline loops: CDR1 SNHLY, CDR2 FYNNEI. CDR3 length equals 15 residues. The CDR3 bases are TGTGCCAGCAGGGTCTTTGCGGGGGTGAACAATGAGCAGTTCTTC. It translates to CASRVFAGVNNEQFF.

CDR3 in DNA: TGTGCCAGCAGCCAAGATTTTACACAGAGTCATTACGAGCAGTACTTC. Translation gives CASSQDFTQSHYEQYF. This sequence joins TRBV4-2 and TRBJ2-7; D uncertain. Trimming pared 0 bases from V and 4 bases from J, leaving 16 bases between. This CDR3 is 16 amino acids long. Germline V gene sequence: CDR1 LGHNA, CDR2 YNFKEQ.